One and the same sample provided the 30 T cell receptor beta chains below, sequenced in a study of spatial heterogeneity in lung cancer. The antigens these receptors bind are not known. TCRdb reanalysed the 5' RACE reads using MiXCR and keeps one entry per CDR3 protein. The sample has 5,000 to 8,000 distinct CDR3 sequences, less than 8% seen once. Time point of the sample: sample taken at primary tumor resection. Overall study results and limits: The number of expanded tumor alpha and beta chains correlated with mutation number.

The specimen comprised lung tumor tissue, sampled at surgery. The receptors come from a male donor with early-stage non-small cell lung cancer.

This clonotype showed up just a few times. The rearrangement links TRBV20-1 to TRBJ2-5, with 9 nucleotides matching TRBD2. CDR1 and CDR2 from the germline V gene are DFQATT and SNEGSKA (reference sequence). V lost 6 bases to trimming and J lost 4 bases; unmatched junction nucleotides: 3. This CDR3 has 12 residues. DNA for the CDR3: TGCAGTGCGGGCGGGGGGGCAGAGACCCAGTACTTC. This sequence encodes CSAGGGAETQYF.

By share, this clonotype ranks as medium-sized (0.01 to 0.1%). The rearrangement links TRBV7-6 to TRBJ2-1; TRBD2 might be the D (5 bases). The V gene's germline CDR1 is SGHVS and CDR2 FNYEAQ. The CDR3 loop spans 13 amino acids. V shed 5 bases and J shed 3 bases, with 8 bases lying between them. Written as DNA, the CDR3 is TGTGCCAGCAGCCTTACTAGCTACAATGAGCAGTTCTTC. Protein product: CASSLTSYNEQFF.

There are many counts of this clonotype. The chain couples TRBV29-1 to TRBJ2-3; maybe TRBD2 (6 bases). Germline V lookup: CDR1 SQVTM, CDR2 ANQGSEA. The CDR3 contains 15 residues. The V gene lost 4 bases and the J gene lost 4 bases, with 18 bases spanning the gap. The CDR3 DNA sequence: TGCAGCGTTGCCCCGGGACTCCTTAGCGCAGATACGCAGTATTTT. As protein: CSVAPGLLSADTQYF.

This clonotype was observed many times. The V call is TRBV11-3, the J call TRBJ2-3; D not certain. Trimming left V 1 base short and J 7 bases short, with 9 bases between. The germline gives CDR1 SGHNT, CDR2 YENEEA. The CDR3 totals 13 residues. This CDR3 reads CASSLAPINTQYF. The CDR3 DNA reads TGTGCCAGCAGCTTAGCCCCCATAAATACGCAGTATTTT. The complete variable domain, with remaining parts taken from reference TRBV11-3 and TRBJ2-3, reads EAGVVQSPRYKIIEKKQPVAFWCNPISGHNTLYWYLQNLGQGPELLIRYENEEAVDDSQLPKDRFSAERLKGVDSTLKIQPAELGDSAVYLCASSLAPINTQYFGPGTRLTVL.

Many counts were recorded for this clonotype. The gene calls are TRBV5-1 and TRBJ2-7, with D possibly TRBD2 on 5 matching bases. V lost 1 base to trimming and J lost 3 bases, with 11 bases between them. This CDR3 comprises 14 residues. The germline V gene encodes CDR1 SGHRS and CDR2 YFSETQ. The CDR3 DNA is TGCGCCAGCAGCTTGAGAGGGTGGGACTACGAGCAGTACTTC. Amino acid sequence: CASSLRGWDYEQYF.

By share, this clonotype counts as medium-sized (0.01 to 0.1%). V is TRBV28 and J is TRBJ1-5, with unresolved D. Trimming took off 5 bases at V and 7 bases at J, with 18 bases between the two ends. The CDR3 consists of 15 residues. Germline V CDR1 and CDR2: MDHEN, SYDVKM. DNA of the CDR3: TGTGCCAGCAGTATGAAATACAGCTTGGGGCAGCCCCAGCATTTT. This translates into CASSMKYSLGQPQHF.

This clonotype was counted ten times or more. The CDR3 coding sequence is TGTGCCAGCAGCCAGCGAGGCGGGCTAGCGGCCGCCGATACGCAGTATTTT. It codes for CASSQRGGLAAADTQYF. The V call is TRBV11-2, the J call TRBJ2-3; 7 nucleotides align to TRBD2. The germline V gene has CDR1 SGHAT and CDR2 FQNNGV. CDR3 size: 17 residues. V shed 5 bases and J 6 bases; nucleotides not matched to a gene: 17.

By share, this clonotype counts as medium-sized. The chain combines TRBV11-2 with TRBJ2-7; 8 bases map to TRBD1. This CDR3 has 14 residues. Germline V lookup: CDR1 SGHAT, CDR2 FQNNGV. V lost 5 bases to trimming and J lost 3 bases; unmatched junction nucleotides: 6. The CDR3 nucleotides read TGTGCCAGCAGCCCCCGGACAGGGAACTACGAGCAGTACTTC. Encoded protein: CASSPRTGNYEQYF.

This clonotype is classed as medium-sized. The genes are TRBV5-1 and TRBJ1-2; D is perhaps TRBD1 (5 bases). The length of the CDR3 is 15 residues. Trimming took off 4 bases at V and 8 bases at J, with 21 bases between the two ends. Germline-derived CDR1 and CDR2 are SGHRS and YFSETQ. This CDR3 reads CASSPEGRPLEGYTF. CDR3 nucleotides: TGCGCCAGCAGCCCGGAGGGACGCCCCCTTGAAGGCTACACCTTC.

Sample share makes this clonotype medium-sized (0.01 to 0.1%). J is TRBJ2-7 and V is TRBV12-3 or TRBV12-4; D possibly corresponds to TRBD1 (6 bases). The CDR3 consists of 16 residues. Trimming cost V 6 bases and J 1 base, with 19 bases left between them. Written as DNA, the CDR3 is TGTGCCAGCAGCCAACAGGGAACGGCCGGATCCTACGAGCAGTACTTC. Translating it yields CASSQQGTAGSYEQYF.

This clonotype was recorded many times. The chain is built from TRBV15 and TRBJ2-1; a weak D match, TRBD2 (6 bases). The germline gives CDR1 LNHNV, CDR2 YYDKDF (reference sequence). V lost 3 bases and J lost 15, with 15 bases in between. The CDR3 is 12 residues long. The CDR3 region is CATSRPLGRGFF. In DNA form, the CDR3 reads TGTGCCACCAGCAGGCCGCTCGGGAGAGGGTTCTTC.

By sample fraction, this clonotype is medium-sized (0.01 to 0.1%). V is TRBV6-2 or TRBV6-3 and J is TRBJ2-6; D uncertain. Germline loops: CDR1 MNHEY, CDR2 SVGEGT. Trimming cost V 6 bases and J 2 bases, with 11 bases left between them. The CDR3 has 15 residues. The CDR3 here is CASSPLRPGANVLTF. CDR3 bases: TGTGCCAGCAGCCCCCTGAGGCCTGGGGCCAACGTCCTGACTTTC.

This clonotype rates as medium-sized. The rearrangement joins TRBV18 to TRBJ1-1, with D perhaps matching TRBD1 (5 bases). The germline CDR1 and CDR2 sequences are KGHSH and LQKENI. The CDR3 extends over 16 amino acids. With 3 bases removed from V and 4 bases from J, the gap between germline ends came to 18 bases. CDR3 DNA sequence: TGTGCCAGCTCACCTCCATGGGACGGGCTTGGCACTGAAGCTTTCTTT. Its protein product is CASSPPWDGLGTEAFF.

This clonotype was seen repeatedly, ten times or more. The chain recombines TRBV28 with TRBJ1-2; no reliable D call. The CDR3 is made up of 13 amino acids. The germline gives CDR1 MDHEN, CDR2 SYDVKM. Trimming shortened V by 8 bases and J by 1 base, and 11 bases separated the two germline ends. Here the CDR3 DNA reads TGTGCCAGCCGACAACCACTTAACTATGGCTACACCTTC. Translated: CASRQPLNYGYTF.

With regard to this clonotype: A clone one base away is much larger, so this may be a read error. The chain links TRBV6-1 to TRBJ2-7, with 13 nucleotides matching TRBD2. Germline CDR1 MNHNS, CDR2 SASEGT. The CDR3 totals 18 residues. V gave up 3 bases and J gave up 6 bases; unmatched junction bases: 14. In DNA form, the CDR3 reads TGTGCCAGCAGTGAGAACGGACTAGCGGGGGCCGTCACGTGCGAGCAGTACTTC. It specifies CASSENGLAGAVTCEQYF.

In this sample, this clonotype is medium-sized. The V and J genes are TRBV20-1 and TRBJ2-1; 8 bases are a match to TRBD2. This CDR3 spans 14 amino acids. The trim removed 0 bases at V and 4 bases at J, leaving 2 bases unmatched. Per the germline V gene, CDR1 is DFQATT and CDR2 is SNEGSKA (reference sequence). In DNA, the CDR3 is TGCAGTGCTAGAGACGCGGGAGGTTACAATGAGCAGTTCTTC. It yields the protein CSARDAGGYNEQFF.

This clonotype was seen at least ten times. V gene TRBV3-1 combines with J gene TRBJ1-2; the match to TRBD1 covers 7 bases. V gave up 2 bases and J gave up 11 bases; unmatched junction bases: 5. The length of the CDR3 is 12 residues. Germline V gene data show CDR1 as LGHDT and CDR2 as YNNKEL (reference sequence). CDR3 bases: TGTGCCAGCAGCCAATACAGGGGAGGGTACACCTTC. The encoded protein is CASSQYRGGYTF. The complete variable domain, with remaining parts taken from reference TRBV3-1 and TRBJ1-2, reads DTAVSQTPKYLVTQMGNDKSIKCEQNLGHDTMYWYKQDSKKFLKIMFSYNNKELIINETVPNRFSPKSPDKAHLNLHINSLELGDSAVYFCASSQYRGGYTFGSGTRLTVV.

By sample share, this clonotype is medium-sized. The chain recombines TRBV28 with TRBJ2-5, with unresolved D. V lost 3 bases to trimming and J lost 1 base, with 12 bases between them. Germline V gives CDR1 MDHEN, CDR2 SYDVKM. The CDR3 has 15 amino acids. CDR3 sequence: CASSFDFSFQETQYF. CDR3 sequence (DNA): TGTGCCAGCAGTTTCGACTTCTCTTTCCAAGAGACCCAGTACTTC.

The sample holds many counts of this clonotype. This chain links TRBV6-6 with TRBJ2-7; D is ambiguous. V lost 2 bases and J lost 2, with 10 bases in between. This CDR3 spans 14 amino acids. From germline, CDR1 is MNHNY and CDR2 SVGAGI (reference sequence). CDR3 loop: CASSYNPAAYEQYF. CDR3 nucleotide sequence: TGTGCCAGCAGTTACAATCCCGCGGCCTACGAGCAGTACTTC.

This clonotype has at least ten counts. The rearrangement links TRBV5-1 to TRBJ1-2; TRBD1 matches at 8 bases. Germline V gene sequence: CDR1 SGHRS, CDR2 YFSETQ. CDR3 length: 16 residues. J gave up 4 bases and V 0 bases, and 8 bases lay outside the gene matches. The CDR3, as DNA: TGCGCCAGCAGCTTGGTTCAGGGGGCGCAAGGCTATGGCTACACCTTC. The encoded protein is CASSLVQGAQGYGYTF.

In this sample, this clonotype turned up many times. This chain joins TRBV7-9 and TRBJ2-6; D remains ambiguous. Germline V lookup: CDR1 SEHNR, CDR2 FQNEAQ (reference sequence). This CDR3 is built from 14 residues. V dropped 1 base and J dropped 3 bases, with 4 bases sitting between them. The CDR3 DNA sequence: TGTGCCAGCAGCTTAGAGGTTGGGGCCAACGTCCTGACTTTC. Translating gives CASSLEVGANVLTF.

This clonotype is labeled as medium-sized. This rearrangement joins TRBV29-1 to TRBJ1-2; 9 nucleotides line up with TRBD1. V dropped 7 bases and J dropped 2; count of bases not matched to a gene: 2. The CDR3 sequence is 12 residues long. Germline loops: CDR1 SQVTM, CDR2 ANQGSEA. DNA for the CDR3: TGCAGCGGTACAGGGGGCAACTATGGCTACACCTTC. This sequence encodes CSGTGGNYGYTF.

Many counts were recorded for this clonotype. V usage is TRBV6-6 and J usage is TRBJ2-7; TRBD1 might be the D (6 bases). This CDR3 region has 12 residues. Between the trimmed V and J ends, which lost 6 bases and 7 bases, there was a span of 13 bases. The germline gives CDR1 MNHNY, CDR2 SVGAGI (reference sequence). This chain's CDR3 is CASSTTGSEQYF. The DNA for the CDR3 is TGTGCCAGCAGCACAACAGGGTCGGAGCAGTACTTC.

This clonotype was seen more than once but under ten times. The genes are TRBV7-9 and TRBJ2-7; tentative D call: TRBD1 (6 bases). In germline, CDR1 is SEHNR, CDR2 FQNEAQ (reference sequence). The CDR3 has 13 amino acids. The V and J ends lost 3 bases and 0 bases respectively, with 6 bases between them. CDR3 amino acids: CASSLDSSYEQYF. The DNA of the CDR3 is TGTGCCAGCAGCTTGGACAGCTCCTACGAGCAGTACTTC.

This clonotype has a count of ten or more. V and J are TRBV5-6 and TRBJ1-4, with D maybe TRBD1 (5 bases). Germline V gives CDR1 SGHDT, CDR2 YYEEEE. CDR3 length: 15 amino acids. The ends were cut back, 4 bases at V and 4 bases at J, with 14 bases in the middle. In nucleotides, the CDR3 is TGTGCCAGCAGCCCCCGGACATGGGGTAATGAAAAACTGTTTTTT. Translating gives CASSPRTWGNEKLFF. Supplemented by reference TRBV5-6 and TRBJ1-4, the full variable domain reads DAGVTQSPTHLIKTRGQQVTLRCSPKSGHDTVSWYQQALGQGPQFIFQYYEEEERQRGNFPDRFSGHQFPNYSSELNVNALLLGDSALYLCASSPRTWGNEKLFFGSGTQLSVL.

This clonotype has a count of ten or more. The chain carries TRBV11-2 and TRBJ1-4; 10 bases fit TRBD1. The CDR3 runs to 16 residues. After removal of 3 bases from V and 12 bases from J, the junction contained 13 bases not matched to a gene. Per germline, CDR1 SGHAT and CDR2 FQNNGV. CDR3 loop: CASSFGQGDRSRELFF. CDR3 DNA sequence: TGTGCCAGCAGCTTCGGACAGGGGGACCGGTCTAGGGAACTGTTTTTT.

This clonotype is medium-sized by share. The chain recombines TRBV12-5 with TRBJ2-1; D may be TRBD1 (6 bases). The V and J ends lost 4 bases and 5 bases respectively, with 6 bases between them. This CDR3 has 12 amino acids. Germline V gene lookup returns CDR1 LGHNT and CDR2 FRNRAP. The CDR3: CASGWDNNEQFF. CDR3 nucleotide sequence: TGTGCTAGTGGTTGGGACAACAATGAGCAGTTCTTC.

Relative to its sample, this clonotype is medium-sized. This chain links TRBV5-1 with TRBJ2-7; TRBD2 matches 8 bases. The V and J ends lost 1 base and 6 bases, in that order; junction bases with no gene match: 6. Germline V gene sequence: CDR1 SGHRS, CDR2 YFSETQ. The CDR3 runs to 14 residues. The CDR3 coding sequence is TGCGCCAGCAGCTTGTTGGATAGCGGGGTCGAGCAGTACTTC. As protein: CASSLLDSGVEQYF.

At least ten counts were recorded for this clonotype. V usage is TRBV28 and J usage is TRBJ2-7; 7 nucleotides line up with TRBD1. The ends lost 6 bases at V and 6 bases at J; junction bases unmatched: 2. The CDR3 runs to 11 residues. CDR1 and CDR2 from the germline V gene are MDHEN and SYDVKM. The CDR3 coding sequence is TGTGCCAGCAGAACAGGGGTCGAGCAGTACTTC. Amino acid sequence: CASRTGVEQYF.

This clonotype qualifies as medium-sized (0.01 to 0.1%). This chain's CDR3 is CASTLGPGAYYGYTF. For the CDR3, the DNA is TGTGCCAGCACTCTTGGGCCCGGTGCGTACTATGGCTACACCTTC. The chain has TRBV7-9 and TRBJ1-2; D not certain. The V and J ends lost 7 bases and 3 bases respectively, with 18 bases between them. Germline V CDR1 and CDR2: SEHNR, FQNEAQ (reference sequence). CDR3 size: 15 residues.